The 6 T cell receptor beta chains given below trace back to one sample, sequenced in a study of blood T cell repertoires in COVID-19. The protocol was immunoSEQ multiplex PCR, while the TCRdb copy is restricted to in-frame clones and leaves out a portion. The data hold 30,000 to 40,000 clones, with around 87% observed a single time. The sample comprised peripheral blood. The receptors were gathered from a man older than 75 with active COVID-19.

Only one count was recorded for this clone. The rearrangement uses TRBV5-8 and TRBJ2-2; D is unresolved. Germline V CDR1 and CDR2: SGHTS, YDEGEE. Trimming removed 1 base at V and 6 bases at J, with 7 bases between. This CDR3 has 13 amino acids. CDR3 bases: TGTGCCAGCAGCTTGCCTCCCCCCGGGGAGCTGTTTTTT. The encoded protein is CASSLPPPGELFF.

The chain links TRBV5-1 to TRBJ2-7, with 8 bases matching TRBD1. The CDR3 totals 15 residues. Germline V lookup: CDR1 SGHRS, CDR2 YFSETQ. V trimming: 5 bases; J trimming: 1 base; junction bases outside the gene matches: 8. This CDR3 reads CASRRTTGESYEQYF. DNA of the CDR3: TGCGCCAGCAGACGGACGACAGGGGAATCCTACGAGCAGTACTTC.

This clone appeared a few times. The V and J genes are TRBV10-2 and TRBJ2-4, with a weak D call TRBD1 (5 bases). There are 11 residues in the CDR3. V shed 8 bases and J shed 7 bases, with 9 bases lying between them. Germline CDR1 reads WSHSY; CDR2 reads SAAADI. The DNA of the CDR3 is TGCGCCAGCGCTGACAGTAACATTCAGTACTTC. Its protein product is CASADSNIQYF.

This clone appeared once. The rearrangement uses TRBV27 and TRBJ2-1, with TRBD2 as a possible D gene (6 bases). Germline lookup yields CDR1 MNHEY and CDR2 SMNVEV (reference sequence). V was shortened by 3 bases and J by 9 bases, with 12 bases between the two germline ends. The CDR3 has 13 residues. This CDR3 reads CASSFFRRGEQFF. The CDR3 bases are TGTGCCAGCAGTTTTTTTCGGAGGGGTGAGCAGTTCTTC.

This chain links TRBV19 with TRBJ2-4, with a weak D call TRBD1 (5 bases). This CDR3 has 13 amino acids. Germline CDR1 is LNHDA and CDR2 is SQIVND (reference sequence). V lost 2 bases and J 7 bases, leaving 9 bases between the germline ends. The CDR3 DNA sequence: TGTGCCAGTAGTATATCTGCAGGGAACATTCAGTACTTC. Residues: CASSISAGNIQYF.

The genes are TRBV4-3 and TRBJ2-4; the match to TRBD1 covers 7 bases. Germline CDR1 is LGHNA and CDR2 is YSLEER. This CDR3 region has 15 residues. The V gene end was trimmed by 0 bases and the J gene end by 4 bases; junction bases not matched to a gene: 3. DNA for the CDR3: TGCGCCAGCAGCCAAGAAGAGACAGGGAAAAACATTCAGTACTTC. This translates into CASSQEETGKNIQYF.